The clone carrying this T cell receptor beta chain was recorded many times. Germline CDR1 WNHNN, CDR2 SYGVQD (reference sequence). The CDR3 runs to 11 residues. V was pared by 4 bases and J by 7 bases, with 5 bases between. This sample was included in a study of low-dose radiotherapy and immunotherapy resistance in tumors. The overall study: While receiving nivolumab 240 mg every two weeks, patients also received ipilimumab 1 mg/kg every six weeks, both intravenously.

Time point defined: after trial treatment. Treatment specified: LDRT plus nivolumab, ipilimumab, low-dose cyclophosphamide and aspirin (RACIN trial). It was with a constant-region primer and a V-primer adapter that TCRs were amplified over around 19 PCR cycles. TCRdb itself ran the reads through MiXCR, one entry per CDR3 protein. The repertoire holds approximately 52,000 distinct CDR3 sequences, 33% seen once, with 8.2% in the top ten. The receptor comes from a male donor with rectosigmoid adenocarcinoma. The chain has TRBV10-1 and TRBJ2-1; weak D call: TRBD1 (5 bases). The material sequenced was PBMCs, taken after low-dose radiotherapy plus immunotherapy. CDR3 in DNA: TGCGCCAGCAGTGCAGGGAATGAGCAGTTCTTC. This translates into CASSAGNEQFF.